This T cell receptor (beta chain) originates from a study of T cell responses to AZD1222 COVID-19 vaccine. This table comes from immunoSEQ multiplex PCR, and its TCRdb copy is limited to in-frame clones, with some not included. The sample consists of 100,000 or so clones, more than 75% of them appearing once. V was shortened by 0 bases and J by 5 bases, with 17 bases between the two germline ends. Germline CDR1 and CDR2: SGHDT and YYEEEE. The CDR3 spans 16 residues. The TCR comes from an adult in good health. The V gene is TRBV5-6, the J gene TRBJ1-1; D gene unclear. The sequences come from peripheral blood, collected on day 0 of AZD1222 vaccination. Here the CDR3 reads CASSLGAERTLTEAFF. The DNA for the CDR3 is TGTGCCAGCAGCTTGGGAGCCGAAAGAACATTAACTGAAGCTTTCTTT.